At least ten counts were recorded for the clone carrying this T cell receptor (beta chain). The antigen is undetermined. This entry comes from a study of T cells after yellow fever vaccination. Study outcomes and limitations: The CD4 compartment and the CD8 compartment contained a small share of clonotypes in common. FACS-sorted repertoires could harbor abundant contaminating bulk-population clonotypes.

Universal primer sites and UMIs were introduced during 5'RACE template-switching synthesis of TCR cDNA. TCRdb reprocessed the 5' RACE reads with MiXCR, giving one entry per CDR3 protein. The sample carries 200,000 to 300,000 distinct CDR3 sequences, 6.9% recorded once. Sequences were derived from CD4+ T cells sorted from PBMCs, sampled 15 days after the yellow fever booster vaccination. The receptor was isolated from a man aged 25-45 years who received the YFV17D yellow fever vaccine.

The CDR3 sequence is CASGLVLNGRTDTQYF. The CDR3 DNA follows: TGTGCTAGTGGTTTGGTACTAAACGGGCGCACAGATACGCAGTATTTT. The V and J genes are TRBV12-5 and TRBJ2-3; D call uncertain. Trimming pared 0 bases from V and 1 base from J, leaving 11 bases between. CDR1 LGHNT and CDR2 FRNRAP come from the germline V gene. The CDR3 is 16 amino acids.